Each of the 9 T cell receptor beta chains below was sequenced from the same sample in a study of blood T cell repertoires in COVID-19. Produced via immunoSEQ multiplex PCR; TCRdb's table is partial and in-frame only. The profile shows hundreds of thousands of clones, roughly 89% of them singletons. The sample comprised peripheral blood. The receptors come from a woman between 25 and 40 years old with active or convalescent COVID-19.

The chain uses TRBV4-1 and TRBJ2-1, with 8 positions matching TRBD1. Germline assignment: CDR1 MGHRA and CDR2 YSYEKL. This CDR3 is built from 17 residues. Unmatched junction bases numbered 10, after V lost 4 bases and J lost 2 bases. Here the CDR3 reads CASSPGDRSLPYNEQFF. CDR3 in DNA: TGCGCCAGCAGCCCCGGGGACAGGTCGTTACCCTACAATGAGCAGTTCTTC.

This chain joins TRBV27 and TRBJ1-1; D unresolved. CDR1 is MNHEY, CDR2 SMNVEV, per germline (reference sequence). There are 14 residues in the CDR3. V was trimmed by 6 bases and J by 5 bases, leaving 16 bases between them. The DNA for the CDR3 is TGTGCCAGCAGGCAGGAGGGTGGGAGTACTGAAGCTTTCTTT. As protein: CASRQEGGSTEAFF.

This clone was seen a handful of times. V gene TRBV5-1 combines with J gene TRBJ1-4, with D tentatively TRBD1 (6 bases). CDR3 length: 14 residues. Trimming cost V 0 bases and J 7 bases, with 10 bases left between them. Germline CDR1 and CDR2: SGHRS and YFSETQ. The CDR3 region has the DNA TGCGCCAGCAGCTTGGGACAGGAAGCTGAAAAACTGTTTTTT. It is translated as CASSLGQEAEKLFF.

DNA of the CDR3: TGTGCCAGCAGCCAAGATTGGGCAGGAGTCGACTATGAGCAGTACTTC. Translated, it gives CASSQDWAGVDYEQYF. The chain uses TRBV14 and TRBJ2-7; TRBD2 might be the D (5 bases). The ends were cut back, 0 bases at V and 7 bases at J, with 19 bases in the middle. Germline loops: CDR1 SGHDN, CDR2 FVKESK. The CDR3 covers 16 residues.

The chain links TRBV27 to TRBJ2-1, with 9 bases identical to TRBD1. The CDR3 has 16 amino acids. Germline-derived CDR1 and CDR2 are MNHEY and SMNVEV (reference sequence). The trim removed 1 base at V and 3 bases at J, leaving 4 bases unmatched. CDR3: CASSLLGQGGYNEQFF. The DNA for the CDR3 is TGTGCCAGCAGTTTATTGGGACAGGGCGGCTACAATGAGCAGTTCTTC.

This clone appeared a single time. The gene calls are TRBV11-3 and TRBJ1-3; perhaps TRBD1 as D (5 bases). V shed 5 bases and J shed 0 bases, with 8 bases lying between them. There are 14 residues in the CDR3. Germline lookup yields CDR1 SGHNT and CDR2 YENEEA. The CDR3 nucleotides read TGTGCCAGCAGCGAAGGACACTCTGGAAACACCATATATTTT. Translated: CASSEGHSGNTIYF. Combining the CDR3 with reference TRBV11-3 and TRBJ1-3 gives the whole variable domain EAGVVQSPRYKIIEKKQPVAFWCNPISGHNTLYWYLQNLGQGPELLIRYENEEAVDDSQLPKDRFSAERLKGVDSTLKIQPAELGDSAVYLCASSEGHSGNTIYFGEGSWLTVV.

CDR3 region: CAWSVSANQPQHF. CDR3 DNA: TGTGCCTGGAGTGTGAGCGCCAATCAGCCCCAGCATTTT. This chain uses TRBV30 with TRBJ1-5; no definite D call. Germline-derived CDR1 and CDR2 are GTSNPN and SVGIG (reference sequence). This CDR3 contains 13 residues. The V gene lost 0 bases and the J gene lost 3 bases, with 6 bases spanning the gap.

The rearrangement joins TRBV18 to TRBJ2-1; possible D gene TRBD2, 6 bases. The length of the CDR3 is 16 residues. Germline CDR1 KGHSH, CDR2 LQKENI. Between the trimmed V and J ends, which lost 1 base and 1 base, there was a span of 11 bases. The CDR3 DNA follows: TGTGCCAGCTCACCACTTTCTAGCGTTTCCTACAATGAGCAGTTCTTC. The encoded protein is CASSPLSSVSYNEQFF.

The chain has TRBV6-1 and TRBJ1-1; D is undetermined. This CDR3 comprises 14 residues. Deletions cut 2 bases from V and 1 base from J, with 8 bases between. The germline V gene has CDR1 MNHNS and CDR2 SASEGT. The CDR3 region has the DNA TGTGCCAGCAGTGAAAGTCTAGCGAACACTGAAGCTTTCTTT. Translated: CASSESLANTEAFF.